This entry lists 22 T cell receptor beta chains sequenced from one sample in a study of shared clonotypes between healthy human individuals. Profiling relied on immunoSEQ multiplex PCR, and the TCRdb table lists in-frame clones only, not all of them. The sample shows about 2.2 million clones, about 93% of them seen only once. The naive CD8 subset, CD45RO-negative cells positively selected for CCR7, excluded terminally differentiated effector memory CD45RA+ cells. The sequencing input was naive CD8+ T cells from PBMCs. Receptors were obtained from a man aged 18 to 29 in good health. Some clones in this sample may be carry-over from other donors' samples.

In nucleotides, the CDR3 is TGTGCCAGCGGATTGGGGGGGGATGAGCAGTTCTTC. Protein product: CASGLGGDEQFF. V is TRBV6-5 and J is TRBJ2-1; 7 positions match TRBD2. CDR1 is MNHEY, CDR2 SVGAGI, per germline. The junction had 6 bases not matched to a gene; V was cut back by 8 bases and J by 8 bases. The CDR3 extends over 12 amino acids.

The genes are TRBV5-5 and TRBJ2-7; 7 bases map to TRBD1. After removal of 0 bases from V and 2 bases from J, the junction contained 2 bases not matched to a gene. CDR3 length: 14 residues. CDR1 is SGHKS, CDR2 YYEKEE, per germline (reference sequence). The CDR3: CASSLEDRTYEQYF. CDR3 DNA: TGTGCCAGCAGCTTGGAGGACAGGACCTACGAGCAGTACTTC.

The genes are TRBV4-1 and TRBJ2-7; 8 positions match TRBD1. Unmatched junction bases numbered 7, after V lost 3 bases and J lost 0 bases. The length of the CDR3 is 16 residues. Germline CDR1 is MGHRA and CDR2 is YSYEKL. CDR3: CASSQLPGQVSYEQYF. DNA of the CDR3: TGCGCCAGCAGCCAGTTACCGGGACAGGTCTCCTACGAGCAGTACTTC.

This chain joins TRBV5-4 and TRBJ2-1; D is possibly TRBD2 (5 bases). V lost 0 bases and J lost 6, with 16 bases in between. The CDR3 is 16 residues long. Germline CDR1 reads SGHNT; CDR2 reads YYREEE (reference sequence). The CDR3 DNA reads as TGTGCCAGCAGCTTGGGTTTTGGGGAGCCGCTCAATGAGCAGTTCTTC. Protein sequence: CASSLGFGEPLNEQFF.

On this clone: Other nucleotide sequences from this sample produce the same CDR3. The chain combines TRBV6-5 with TRBJ2-1; D is uncertain. V lost 2 bases and J 4 bases, leaving 6 bases between the germline ends. The CDR3 runs to 13 residues. Germline V gene lookup returns CDR1 MNHEY and CDR2 SVGAGI. CDR3 nucleotide sequence: TGTGCCAGCAGTTACGGGCGATACAATGAGCAGTTCTTC. The encoded protein is CASSYGRYNEQFF.

This clone occurred once. CDR3 bases: TGTGCCAGCAGTTTCCGAGGGGCTATGTCCTACAATGAGCAGTTCTTC. This sequence encodes CASSFRGAMSYNEQFF. This chain joins TRBV6-5 and TRBJ2-1; D is possibly TRBD1 or TRBD2 (5 bases each). Per the germline V gene, CDR1 is MNHEY and CDR2 is SVGAGI. The CDR3 covers 16 residues. The V end was cut by 4 bases, the J end by 1 base, with 14 bases between.

This rearrangement joins TRBV11-2 to TRBJ2-3; D might be TRBD2 (6 bases). Trimming pared 5 bases from V and 1 base from J, leaving 13 bases between. The CDR3 is 15 residues long. The germline V gene has CDR1 SGHAT and CDR2 FQNNGV. CDR3 region: CASSPKRRGTDTQYF. In DNA, the CDR3 is TGTGCCAGCAGCCCGAAGCGGAGGGGCACAGATACGCAGTATTTT.

This chain links TRBV5-5 with TRBJ2-7; no definite D call. The CDR3 extends over 14 amino acids. The V gene lost 6 bases and the J gene lost 6 bases, with 19 bases spanning the gap. Germline V lookup: CDR1 SGHKS, CDR2 YYEKEE (reference sequence). Written as DNA, the CDR3 is TGTGCCAGCAAACAACCGCGGACGATAGGCGAGCAGTACTTC. Translated, it gives CASKQPRTIGEQYF.

The J gene is TRBJ1-2, the V gene TRBV6-1; D is undetermined. Germline-derived CDR1 and CDR2 are MNHNS and SASEGT. The V gene lost 2 bases and the J gene lost 4 bases, with 14 bases spanning the gap. CDR3 length: 15 amino acids. The CDR3 loop reads CASSETRGGGYGYTF. The CDR3 nucleotides are TGTGCCAGCAGTGAAACCCGCGGAGGAGGCTATGGCTACACCTTC.

This clone was seen only once. CDR3 sequence (DNA): TGTGCCAGCAGCCCCAGCCCACTGGATCAGTACTTC. This sequence encodes CASSPSPLDQYF. The chain employs TRBV27 and TRBJ2-7; no firm D call. The CDR3 extends over 12 amino acids. CDR1 and CDR2 (germline): MNHEY, SMNVEV (reference sequence). The ends were cut back, 6 bases at V and 10 bases at J, with 16 bases in the middle.

The rearrangement links TRBV7-9 to TRBJ2-3; no firm D call. Germline V lookup: CDR1 SEHNR, CDR2 FQNEAQ (reference sequence). The ends were cut back, 5 bases at V and 4 bases at J, with 13 bases in the middle. The CDR3 loop spans 14 amino acids. The CDR3 DNA is TGTGCCAGCAGCACGAGTAGGGTACCAGATACGCAGTATTTT. Encoded protein: CASSTSRVPDTQYF.

A single count supports this clone. This rearrangement joins TRBV27 to TRBJ2-1; 11 bases are a match to TRBD2. The J segment lost 9 bases and the V segment lost 4 bases, leaving 14 bases of the junction unmatched. Germline V CDR1 and CDR2: MNHEY, SMNVEV (reference sequence). This CDR3 contains 17 residues. CDR3 loop: CASSSQTLLAGGGEQFF. CDR3 nucleotide sequence: TGTGCCAGCAGTTCCCAAACCCTGTTAGCGGGAGGGGGTGAGCAGTTCTTC.

The chain has TRBV19 and TRBJ1-5; no reliable D call. V shed 8 bases and J shed 2 bases, with 10 bases lying between them. Germline V gene lookup returns CDR1 LNHDA and CDR2 SQIVND (reference sequence). The CDR3 has 13 amino acids. The CDR3 reads CASQSTGNQPQHF. Here the CDR3 DNA reads TGTGCCAGTCAATCGACCGGCAATCAGCCCCAGCATTTT.

The CDR3 region is CASSPTPFKSYNEQFF. In nucleotides, the CDR3 is TGTGCCAGCAGCCCCACCCCCTTCAAGTCCTACAATGAGCAGTTCTTC. V gene TRBV27 combines with J gene TRBJ2-1, with unresolved D. Trimming left V 6 bases short and J 1 base short, with 16 bases between. The CDR3 runs to 16 residues. Germline-derived CDR1 and CDR2 are MNHEY and SMNVEV (reference sequence).

The chain is built from TRBV4-3 and TRBJ2-7; weak D call: TRBD1 (6 bases). V dropped 0 bases and J dropped 3 bases, with 12 bases sitting between them. This CDR3 is 15 amino acids long. The germline V gene has CDR1 LGHNA and CDR2 YSLEER. The CDR3 DNA reads TGCGCCAGCAGCCAAGAGGACAGCCGGGGCTACGAGCAGTACTTC. Translation: CASSQEDSRGYEQYF.

The chain employs TRBV7-9 and TRBJ2-5; tentatively, D is TRBD2 (5 bases). The CDR3 spans 15 residues. Trimming cost V 5 bases and J 2 bases, with 15 bases left between them. The germline V gene has CDR1 SEHNR and CDR2 FQNEAQ (reference sequence). The CDR3 coding sequence is TGTGCCAGCAGCCTCGTACCTAGCAAGCAAGAGACCCAGTACTTC. This translates into CASSLVPSKQETQYF. Filled out from reference TRBV7-9 and TRBJ2-5, the complete variable domain reads DTGVSQNPRHKITKRGQNVTFRCDPISEHNRLYWYRQTLGQGPEFLTYFQNEAQLEKSRLLSDRFSAERPKGSFSTLEIQRTEQGDSAMYLCASSLVPSKQETQYFGPGTRLLVL.

DNA for the CDR3: TGCGCCAGCAGCCACATGACTCGGACTGGGGGGGACACTGAAGCTTTCTTT. Translated, it gives CASSHMTRTGGDTEAFF. The V call is TRBV4-1, the J call TRBJ1-1; weak D call: TRBD1 (5 bases). The CDR3 loop spans 17 amino acids. V was clipped by 3 bases and J by 3 bases, with 20 bases between them. Germline assignment: CDR1 MGHRA and CDR2 YSYEKL.

This clone was recorded only once. As DNA, the CDR3 is TGTGCCAGTAGTATAGGGCGCGAGGGGTACGGTCAGCCCCAGCATTTT. It is translated as CASSIGREGYGQPQHF. The gene calls are TRBV19 and TRBJ1-5, with D possibly being TRBD1 (5 bases). The CDR3 covers 16 residues. Germline V gene lookup returns CDR1 LNHDA and CDR2 SQIVND (reference sequence). The V end lost 1 base, the J end lost 6 bases, and 16 bases lay between the germline ends. Full variable domain (missing parts from reference TRBV19 and TRBJ1-5): DGGITQSPKYLFRKEGQNVTLSCEQNLNHDAMYWYRQDPGQGLRLIYYSQIVNDFQKGDIAEGYSVSREKKESFPLTVTSAQKNPTAFYLCASSIGREGYGQPQHFGDGTRLSIL.

This chain connects TRBV11-1 to TRBJ2-5; 7 bases match TRBD1. CDR3 size: 15 residues. Looked up from germline, CDR1 is SGHAT and CDR2 is FQDESV (reference sequence). Trimming at V came to 5 bases and at J to 2 bases, leaving 8 bases not matched to a gene. DNA for the CDR3: TGTGCCAGCAGCCCCGGGACAGAGGGTCAAGAGACCCAGTACTTC. Translating it yields CASSPGTEGQETQYF.

The chain has TRBV5-1 and TRBJ2-3; a weak D match, TRBD2 (6 bases). Germline CDR1 and CDR2: SGHRS and YFSETQ. The CDR3 sequence is 16 residues long. V gave up 4 bases and J gave up 6 bases, with 21 bases separating them. CDR3 protein: CASSPGGPSRGDTQYF. DNA of the CDR3: TGCGCCAGCAGCCCGGGCGGGCCCTCACGGGGGGATACGCAGTATTTT.

This chain connects TRBV4-1 to TRBJ2-1; D gene ambiguous. CDR1 MGHRA and CDR2 YSYEKL come from the germline V gene. This CDR3 has 13 amino acids. V dropped 6 bases and J dropped 4 bases, with 10 bases sitting between them. CDR3 DNA: TGCGCCAGCAGAAGGGAATCTTACAATGAGCAGTTCTTC. This translates into CASRRESYNEQFF.

This chain links TRBV28 with TRBJ2-1; TRBD2 agrees at 7 bases. CDR3 length: 17 residues. Germline trimming cut 7 bases from V and 5 bases from J; bases unmatched to any gene: 17. The germline V gene encodes CDR1 MDHEN and CDR2 SYDVKM. The CDR3 loop is CASTPRRAGEWDNEQFF. In DNA form, the CDR3 reads TGTGCCAGCACCCCGCGGCGGGCGGGAGAGTGGGACAATGAGCAGTTCTTC.